A single sample gave rise to the 16 T cell receptor beta chains below, sequenced in a study of T cells after posttransplantation cyclophosphamide. Clones were read by immunoSEQ multiplex PCR, and TCRdb kept only the in-frame ones, dropping some. Of 8,500 to 9,500 clones detected, nearly 99% appear once; the ten largest clones hold about 0.25%. The sample taken for sequencing was naive CD8+ T cells sorted from PBMCs. These receptors came from a man aged 50-59 years in good health, CMV-negative, and a related stem cell transplant donor.

The chain couples TRBV27 to TRBJ2-7, with 10 bases matching TRBD2. With V trimmed by 6 bases and J by 5 bases, 19 bases remained unmatched. Germline V gene lookup returns CDR1 MNHEY and CDR2 SMNVEV (reference sequence). This CDR3 is 18 amino acids long. The CDR3 loop reads CASRPLVASGSKIDEQYF. The DNA of the CDR3 is TGTGCCAGCAGGCCCCTAGTAGCTAGCGGGAGTAAGATCGACGAGCAGTACTTC.

The chain couples TRBV9 to TRBJ1-2; 11 bases agree with TRBD1. Trimming took 3 bases from V and 3 from J; bases not matched to a gene: 4. Germline CDR1 reads SGDLS; CDR2 reads YYNGEE. CDR3 length: 15 amino acids. CDR3 in amino acids: CASSAEDRGHYGYTF. For the CDR3, the DNA is TGTGCCAGCAGCGCGGAGGACAGGGGGCACTATGGCTACACCTTC. The full variable domain, rest sourced from reference TRBV9 and TRBJ1-2, is DSGVTQTPKHLITATGQRVTLRCSPRSGDLSVYWYQQSLDQGLQFLIQYYNGEERAKGNILERFSAQQFPDLHSELNLSSLELGDSALYFCASSAEDRGHYGYTFGSGTRLTVV.

Comments on this clone: Other DNA sequences in this specimen translate into the identical CDR3. The chain combines TRBV12-5 with TRBJ2-3, with a tentative D call TRBD2 (6 bases). The V and J ends lost 2 bases and 0 bases respectively, with 15 bases between them. The germline CDR1 and CDR2 sequences are LGHNT and FRNRAP. The CDR3 has 17 residues. As DNA, the CDR3 is TGTGCTAGTGGTTTGACCGTACTAGCCACTAGCACAGATACGCAGTATTTT. Protein sequence: CASGLTVLATSTDTQYF.

The V and J genes are TRBV7-9 and TRBJ2-7; 8 nucleotides line up with TRBD2. V dropped 5 bases and J dropped 9; count of bases not matched to a gene: 21. From germline, CDR1 is SEHNR and CDR2 FQNEAQ (reference sequence). The CDR3 spans 17 residues. The DNA of the CDR3 is TGTGCCAGCAGCCCCCCGGGCCCGGTAGCGGGGTTTCTGGTGCAGTACTTC. It yields the protein CASSPPGPVAGFLVQYF.

The chain has TRBV5-6 and TRBJ1-2, with a weak D call TRBD1 (5 bases). Germline-derived CDR1 and CDR2 are SGHDT and YYEEEE. Trimming shortened V by 3 bases and J by 2 bases, and 11 bases separated the two germline ends. The CDR3 runs 14 residues. The CDR3 coding sequence is TGTGCCAGCAGCTGGGGGGAATCCAACTATGGCTACACCTTC. Protein: CASSWGESNYGYTF.

This rearrangement joins TRBV5-1 to TRBJ2-7, with D possibly matching TRBD2 (5 bases). Germline-derived CDR1 and CDR2 are SGHRS and YFSETQ. Trimming pared 1 base from V and 6 bases from J, leaving 14 bases between. The CDR3 length is 14 residues. The CDR3 loop reads CASSLFSAPGEQYF. For the CDR3, the DNA is TGCGCCAGCAGCTTGTTTAGCGCCCCCGGCGAGCAGTACTTC.

V and J are TRBV27 and TRBJ2-3; 11 bases align to TRBD1. Germline CDR1 reads MNHEY; CDR2 reads SMNVEV (reference sequence). V gave up 7 bases and J gave up 4 bases; unmatched junction bases: 4. This CDR3 is 14 amino acids long. The CDR3, as DNA: TGTGCCAGCAACCCGGGACAGGGGGCAGATACGCAGTATTTT. Its translation: CASNPGQGADTQYF.

This rearrangement joins TRBV2 to TRBJ2-3; no clear D. The CDR3 is 15 amino acids. With 5 bases removed from V and 0 bases from J, the gap between germline ends came to 12 bases. Germline V gene lookup returns CDR1 SNHLY and CDR2 FYNNEI. CDR3 protein: CASSKGGASTDTQYF. The CDR3 DNA reads as TGTGCCAGCAGTAAAGGCGGTGCTAGCACAGATACGCAGTATTTT.

This clone was detected once. The rearrangement links TRBV29-1 to TRBJ2-1; 14 bases align to TRBD2. Trimming took 3 bases from V and 0 from J; bases not matched to a gene: 10. CDR1 SQVTM and CDR2 ANQGSEA come from the germline V gene. The CDR3 is 19 amino acids. CDR3 in amino acids: CSVEWTSGGPKNSYNEQFF. The CDR3, as DNA: TGCAGCGTTGAGTGGACTAGCGGGGGGCCGAAAAACTCCTACAATGAGCAGTTCTTC.

The CDR3 region is CASNGIGEQYF. The CDR3 nucleotides are TGTGCCAGTAACGGGATAGGCGAGCAGTACTTC. The V call is TRBV19, the J call TRBJ2-5, with a possible D match to TRBD2 (5 bases). The DNA end favors TRBJ2-7, so the J call may be wrong. Germline CDR1 and CDR2: LNHDA and SQIVND (reference sequence). This CDR3 is 11 amino acids long.

The chain uses TRBV7-9 and TRBJ1-1; a possible D gene is TRBD1 (6 bases). The V end was cut by 6 bases, the J end by 2 bases, with 13 bases between. Germline V gene data show CDR1 as SEHNR and CDR2 as FQNEAQ (reference sequence). This CDR3 contains 14 residues. The CDR3 coding sequence is TGTGCCAGCAGTCGGGGGGCCCCTAACACTGAAGCTTTCTTT. Amino acid sequence: CASSRGAPNTEAFF.

This chain connects TRBV7-3 to TRBJ2-3, with 7 bases matching TRBD2. This CDR3 region has 15 residues. CDR1 SGHTA and CDR2 FQGTGA come from the germline V gene. The ends lost 10 bases at V and 3 bases at J; junction bases unmatched: 13. CDR3 amino acids: CATTLGGRRTDTQYF. The CDR3 region has the DNA TGTGCCACTACCCTGGGGGGGAGACGTACAGATACGCAGTATTTT.

This chain connects TRBV19 to TRBJ2-7; 7 positions agree with TRBD2. This CDR3 spans 15 amino acids. Germline values: CDR1 LNHDA, CDR2 SQIVND (reference sequence). V lost 5 bases to trimming and J lost 4 bases; unmatched junction nucleotides: 11. The CDR3 bases are TGTGCCAGTAGTCCCTGGGGGGGGACTAAGTACGAGCAGTACTTC. It specifies CASSPWGGTKYEQYF. The full variable domain, completed using reference TRBV19 and TRBJ2-7, is DGGITQSPKYLFRKEGQNVTLSCEQNLNHDAMYWYRQDPGQGLRLIYYSQIVNDFQKGDIAEGYSVSREKKESFPLTVTSAQKNPTAFYLCASSPWGGTKYEQYFGPGTRLTVT.

This clone was seen a single time. V gene TRBV6-6 combines with J gene TRBJ2-7, with D possibly TRBD1 on 6 matching bases. Trimming shortened V by 0 bases and J by 6 bases, and 9 bases separated the two germline ends. This CDR3 comprises 13 residues. Germline loops: CDR1 MNHNY, CDR2 SVGAGI (reference sequence). For the CDR3, the DNA is TGTGCCAGCAGTTACTCGCAGGGGCTCGAGCAGTACTTC. Protein product: CASSYSQGLEQYF.

The chain recombines TRBV28 with TRBJ2-7; D might be TRBD1 (5 bases). CDR1 MDHEN and CDR2 SYDVKM come from the germline V gene. V was pared by 0 bases and J by 5 bases, with 5 bases between. This CDR3 has 12 residues. The CDR3 reads CASSLWGHEQYF. The CDR3 region has the DNA TGTGCCAGCAGTTTATGGGGGCACGAGCAGTACTTC.

V usage is TRBV7-9 and J usage is TRBJ2-3; TRBD2 aligns across 7 bases. Germline V gives CDR1 SEHNR, CDR2 FQNEAQ (reference sequence). CDR3 length equals 16 residues. The V segment lost 5 bases and the J segment 4 bases; nucleotides outside the gene matches: 12. The CDR3 sequence is CASSVTGTTLPDTQYF. CDR3 coding DNA: TGTGCCAGCAGCGTAACCGGGACTACTCTACCAGATACGCAGTATTTT.